This TCR beta chain was profiled in a study of T cells in Graves' hyperthyroidism and ophthalmopathy. This clonotype was found many times. Its antigen is currently unknown. Study observations and caveats: In the blood, most expanded thyroid clonotypes above 0.001 appeared as well.

RNA transcripts provided the source from which TCR beta CDR3 regions were amplified. A first-round RT-PCR of the TCR CDR3 used the HTBI primer set. One entry per CDR3 protein results from TCRdb running MiXCR on the multiplex PCR reads. Of more than 500,000 distinct CDR3 sequences listed, 40% to 55% are singletons. J was trimmed by 7 bases and V by 9 bases; bases with no gene match: 5. The CDR3 runs 12 residues. Germline V CDR1 and CDR2: SEHNR, FQNEAQ (reference sequence). Sequenced material: peripheral blood or thyroid tissue (not recorded which). The rearrangement joins TRBV7-9 to TRBJ2-2, with 7 bases matching TRBD2. The receptor was isolated from an adult woman with Graves' disease, either hyperthyroidism or ophthalmopathy (not recorded which). The CDR3 DNA reads TGTGCCAGGGCGGGAGTTAACGGGGAGCTGTTTTTT. Amino acids: CARAGVNGELFF.